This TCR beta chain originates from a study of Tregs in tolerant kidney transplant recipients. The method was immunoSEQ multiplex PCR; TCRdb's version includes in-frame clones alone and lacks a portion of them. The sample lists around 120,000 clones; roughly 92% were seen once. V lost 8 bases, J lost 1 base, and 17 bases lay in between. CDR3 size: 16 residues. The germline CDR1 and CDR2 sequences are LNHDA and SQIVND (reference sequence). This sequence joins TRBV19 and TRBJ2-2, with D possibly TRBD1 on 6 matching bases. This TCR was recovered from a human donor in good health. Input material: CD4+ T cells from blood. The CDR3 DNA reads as TGTGCCAGTCGCCCCACAGGGCTTAAGAACACCGGGGAGCTGTTTTTT. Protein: CASRPTGLKNTGELFF.